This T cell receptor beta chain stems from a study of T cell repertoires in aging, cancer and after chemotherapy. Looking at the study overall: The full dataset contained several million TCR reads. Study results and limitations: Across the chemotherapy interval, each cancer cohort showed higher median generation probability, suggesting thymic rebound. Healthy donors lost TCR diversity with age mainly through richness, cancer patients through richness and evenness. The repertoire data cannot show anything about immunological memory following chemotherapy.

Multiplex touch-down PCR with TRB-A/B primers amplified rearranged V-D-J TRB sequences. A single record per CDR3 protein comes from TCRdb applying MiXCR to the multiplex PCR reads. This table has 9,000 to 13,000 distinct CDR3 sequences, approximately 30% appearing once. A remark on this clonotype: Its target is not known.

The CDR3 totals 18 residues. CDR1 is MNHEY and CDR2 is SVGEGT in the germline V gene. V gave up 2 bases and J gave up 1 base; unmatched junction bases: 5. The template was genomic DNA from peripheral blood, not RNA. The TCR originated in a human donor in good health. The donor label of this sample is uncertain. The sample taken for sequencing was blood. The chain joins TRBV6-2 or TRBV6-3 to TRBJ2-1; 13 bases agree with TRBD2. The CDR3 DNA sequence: TGTGCCAGCAGTTACCGGACTAGCGGGAGCTTTTCCTACAATGAGCAGTTCTTC. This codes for CASSYRTSGSFSYNEQFF.